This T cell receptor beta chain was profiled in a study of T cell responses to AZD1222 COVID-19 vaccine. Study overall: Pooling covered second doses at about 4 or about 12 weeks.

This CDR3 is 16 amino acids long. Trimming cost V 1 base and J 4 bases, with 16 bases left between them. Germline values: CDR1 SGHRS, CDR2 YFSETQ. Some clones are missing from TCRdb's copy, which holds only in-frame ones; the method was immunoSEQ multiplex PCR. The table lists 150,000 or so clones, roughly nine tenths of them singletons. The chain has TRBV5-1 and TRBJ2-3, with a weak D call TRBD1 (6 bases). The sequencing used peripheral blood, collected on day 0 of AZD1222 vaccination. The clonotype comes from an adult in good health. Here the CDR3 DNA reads TGCGCCAGCAGCTTGCAATTCCAGGGGAGCGCAGATACGCAGTATTTT. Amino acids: CASSLQFQGSADTQYF.